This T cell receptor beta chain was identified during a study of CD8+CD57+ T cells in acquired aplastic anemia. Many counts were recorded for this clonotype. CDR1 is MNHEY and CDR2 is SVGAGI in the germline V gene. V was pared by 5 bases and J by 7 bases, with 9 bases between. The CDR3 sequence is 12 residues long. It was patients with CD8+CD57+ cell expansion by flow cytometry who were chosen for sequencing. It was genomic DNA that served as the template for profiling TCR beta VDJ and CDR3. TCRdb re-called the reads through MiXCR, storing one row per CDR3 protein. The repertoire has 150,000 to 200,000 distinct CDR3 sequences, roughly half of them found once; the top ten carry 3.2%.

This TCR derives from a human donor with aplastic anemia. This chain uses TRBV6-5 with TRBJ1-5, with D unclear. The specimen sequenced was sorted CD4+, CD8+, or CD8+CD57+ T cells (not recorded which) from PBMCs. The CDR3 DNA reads TGTGCCAGCAGTCGGTCGGGGCAGCCCCAGCATTTT. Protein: CASSRSGQPQHF.